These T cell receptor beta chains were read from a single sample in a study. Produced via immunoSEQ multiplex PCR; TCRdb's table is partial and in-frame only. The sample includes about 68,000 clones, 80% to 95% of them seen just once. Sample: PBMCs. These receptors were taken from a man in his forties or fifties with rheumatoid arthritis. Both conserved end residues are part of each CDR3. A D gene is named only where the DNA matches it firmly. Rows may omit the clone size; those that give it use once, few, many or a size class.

CDR3aa: CASSQVYANTEAFF
CDR3nt: TGTGCCAGCAGCCAAGTATATGCAAACACTGAAGCTTTCTTT
d_gene: NA
j_gene: TRBJ1-1
v_gene: TRBV3-1/TRBV3-2
abundance: once

CDR3aa: CASSYTELFEKLFF
CDR3nt: TGTGCCAGCAGTTATACAGAATTATTTGAAAAACTGTTTTTT
d_gene: NA
j_gene: TRBJ1-4
v_gene: TRBV6-2/TRBV6-3
abundance: few

CDR3aa: CASRIIRPGQGRQGNQPQHF
CDR3nt: TGTGCCAGCAGAATAATTCGGCCGGGACAGGGGCGTCAGGGCAATCAGCCCCAGCATTTT
d_gene: TRBD1
j_gene: TRBJ1-5
v_gene: TRBV28
abundance: NA

CDR3aa: CASSYTRTEPKGYGYTF
CDR3nt: TGCGCCAGCAGCTATACTCGGACGGAGCCTAAAGGCTATGGCTACACCTTC
d_gene: NA
j_gene: TRBJ1-2
v_gene: TRBV5-1
abundance: NA

CDR3aa: CASSLRGNYNSPLHF
CDR3nt: TGTGCCAGCAGCTTAAGGGGAAACTATAATTCACCCCTCCACTTT
d_gene: NA
j_gene: TRBJ1-6
v_gene: TRBV7-9
abundance: NA

CDR3aa: CASSLFSGRDNEQFF
CDR3nt: TGCGCCAGCAGCTTGTTTAGCGGGAGGGATAATGAGCAGTTCTTC
d_gene: TRBD2
j_gene: TRBJ2-1
v_gene: TRBV5-1
abundance: NA

CDR3aa: CASSQGAGTGGELFF
CDR3nt: TGTGCCAGCAGCCAAGGTGCCGGGACGGGCGGGGAGCTGTTTTTT
d_gene: NA
j_gene: TRBJ2-2
v_gene: TRBV3-1/TRBV3-2
abundance: NA

CDR3aa: CAWSEQGGSPLHF
CDR3nt: TGTGCCTGGAGTGAGCAGGGTGGTTCACCCCTCCACTTT
d_gene: NA
j_gene: TRBJ1-6
v_gene: TRBV30
abundance: NA

CDR3aa: CASSWVGRHNEQFF
CDR3nt: TGTGCCAGCAGTTGGGTCGGGAGACACAATGAGCAGTTCTTC
d_gene: NA
j_gene: TRBJ2-1
v_gene: TRBV6-2/TRBV6-3
abundance: NA

CDR3aa: CASKTQGNTEAFF
CDR3nt: TGTGCCAGCAAGACGCAGGGGAACACTGAAGCTTTCTTT
d_gene: NA
j_gene: TRBJ1-1
v_gene: TRBV7-9
abundance: NA

CDR3aa: CASSKAAEGQDNSPLHF
CDR3nt: TGTGCCAGCAGCAAAGCAGCAGAAGGTCAAGATAATTCACCCCTCCACTTT
d_gene: NA
j_gene: TRBJ1-6
v_gene: TRBV21-1
abundance: NA

CDR3aa: CASSLIRDMGSEAFF
CDR3nt: TGTGCCAGCAGCCTGATCCGGGACATGGGATCTGAAGCTTTCTTT
d_gene: NA
j_gene: TRBJ1-1
v_gene: TRBV5-4
abundance: NA

CDR3aa: CSASGTGGRGSYNEQFF
CDR3nt: TGCAGTGCTAGTGGGACAGGGGGCAGGGGCTCCTACAATGAGCAGTTCTTC
d_gene: TRBD1
j_gene: TRBJ2-1
v_gene: TRBV20-1
abundance: NA

CDR3aa: CASSRTSGRSDEQFF
CDR3nt: TGTGCCAGTAGTAGGACTAGCGGGAGATCAGATGAGCAGTTCTTC
d_gene: TRBD2
j_gene: TRBJ2-1
v_gene: TRBV19
abundance: NA

CDR3aa: CASSPNTGSLHF
CDR3nt: TGTGCCAGCAGTCCCAATACAGGGAGTCTCCACTTT
d_gene: NA
j_gene: TRBJ1-6
v_gene: TRBV6-5
abundance: NA

CDR3aa: CASGLVGRGPRAFF
CDR3nt: TGTGCTAGTGGTTTGGTAGGCAGGGGGCCGAGGGCTTTCTTT
d_gene: TRBD1
j_gene: TRBJ1-1
v_gene: TRBV12-5
abundance: NA

CDR3aa: CASSLKRSRTQYF
CDR3nt: TGTGCCAGCAGCTTAAAGCGGAGTCGGACCCAGTACTTC
d_gene: NA
j_gene: TRBJ2-5
v_gene: TRBV7-2
abundance: NA

CDR3aa: CASSPQGADETQYF
CDR3nt: TGTGCCAGCAGTCCCCAGGGGGCAGATGAGACCCAGTACTTC
d_gene: TRBD1
j_gene: TRBJ2-5
v_gene: TRBV27
abundance: once

CDR3aa: CASSLGLRMNTEAFF
CDR3nt: TGTGCCAGCAGCTTGGGTTTACGGATGAACACTGAAGCTTTCTTT
d_gene: NA
j_gene: TRBJ1-1
v_gene: TRBV5-6
abundance: NA

CDR3aa: CASSWGGQQPQHF
CDR3nt: TGTGCCAGCAGTTGGGGGGGACAACAGCCCCAGCATTTT
d_gene: NA
j_gene: TRBJ1-5
v_gene: TRBV6-2/TRBV6-3
abundance: NA

CDR3aa: CASGTSSYSNTGELFF
CDR3nt: TGTGCTAGTGGAACTAGCAGCTATTCGAACACCGGGGAGCTGTTTTTT
d_gene: NA
j_gene: TRBJ2-2
v_gene: TRBV12-5
abundance: NA

CDR3aa: CAISGSRQSLPGANVLTF
CDR3nt: TGTGCCATCAGTGGTTCCCGACAGTCTCTCCCTGGGGCCAACGTCCTGACTTTC
d_gene: NA
j_gene: TRBJ2-6
v_gene: TRBV10-3
abundance: NA

CDR3aa: CASSSEGGNEQFF
CDR3nt: TGTGCCAGCAGCTCCGAAGGGGGCAATGAGCAGTTCTTC
d_gene: NA
j_gene: TRBJ2-1
v_gene: TRBV7-3
abundance: NA

CDR3aa: CASSPIRGYGSPLHF
CDR3nt: TGTGCCAGCAGCCCTATCCGGGGATATGGTTCACCCCTCCACTTT
d_gene: NA
j_gene: TRBJ1-6
v_gene: TRBV5-8
abundance: NA

CDR3aa: CASSPPRASGIGEQFF
CDR3nt: TGTGCCAGCTCACCACCGAGGGCTAGCGGGATCGGTGAGCAGTTCTTC
d_gene: TRBD2
j_gene: TRBJ2-1
v_gene: TRBV18
abundance: NA

CDR3aa: CASSPSGRRETQYF
CDR3nt: TGTGCCAGCTCACCGAGCGGGAGACGGGAGACCCAGTACTTC
d_gene: TRBD2
j_gene: TRBJ2-5
v_gene: TRBV18
abundance: NA

CDR3aa: CASSYFGMDRVGYTF
CDR3nt: TGTGCCAGCAGTTACTTCGGCATGGACAGGGTCGGCTACACCTTC
d_gene: TRBD1
j_gene: TRBJ1-2
v_gene: TRBV6-5
abundance: NA

CDR3aa: CASSFQGQAFGRGHLHF
CDR3nt: TGTGCCAGCAGTTTTCAGGGCCAGGCCTTTGGGCGGGGGCACCTCCACTTT
d_gene: NA
j_gene: TRBJ1-6
v_gene: TRBV27
abundance: NA

CDR3aa: CASSFVAGGLGELFF
CDR3nt: TGTGCCAGCAGCTTCGTGGCAGGGGGCCTCGGGGAGCTGTTTTTT
d_gene: TRBD1
j_gene: TRBJ2-2
v_gene: TRBV11-3
abundance: NA

CDR3aa: CASSSQGSGANVLTF
CDR3nt: TGTGCCAGCAGTTCCCAGGGCTCTGGGGCCAACGTCCTGACTTTC
d_gene: NA
j_gene: TRBJ2-6
v_gene: TRBV28
abundance: NA

CDR3aa: CASSPLSLGRNTEAFF
CDR3nt: TGTGCCAGCTCACCACTCAGTCTGGGGAGGAACACTGAAGCTTTCTTT
d_gene: NA
j_gene: TRBJ1-1
v_gene: TRBV18
abundance: once

CDR3aa: CAILSGATYEQYF
CDR3nt: TGTGCCATACTTAGCGGCGCTACCTACGAGCAGTACTTC
d_gene: NA
j_gene: TRBJ2-7
v_gene: TRBV10-3
abundance: NA

CDR3aa: CASSKTSVIGNEQYF
CDR3nt: TGTGCCAGCAGTAAGACTAGCGTAATAGGAAACGAGCAGTACTTC
d_gene: TRBD2
j_gene: TRBJ2-7
v_gene: TRBV27
abundance: NA

CDR3aa: CSASRAGDEQYF
CDR3nt: TGCAGTGCTAGTCGAGCAGGGGACGAGCAGTACTTC
d_gene: NA
j_gene: TRBJ2-7
v_gene: TRBV20-1
abundance: NA

CDR3aa: CASEEGGADYGYTF
CDR3nt: TGTGCCAGCGAAGAAGGGGGGGCTGACTATGGCTACACCTTC
d_gene: NA
j_gene: TRBJ1-2
v_gene: TRBV25-1
abundance: NA

CDR3aa: CASGRTGEYINIQYF
CDR3nt: TGCGCCAGCGGACGGACAGGGGAATATATAAACATTCAGTACTTC
d_gene: TRBD1
j_gene: TRBJ2-4
v_gene: TRBV10-2
abundance: NA

CDR3aa: CATSREGTGSNTEAFF
CDR3nt: TGTGCCACCAGCAGAGAGGGGACAGGAAGTAACACTGAAGCTTTCTTT
d_gene: TRBD1
j_gene: TRBJ1-1
v_gene: TRBV15
abundance: once

CDR3aa: CASGIGGSREKLFF
CDR3nt: TGTGCCAGCGGGATCGGGGGTTCGAGGGAAAAACTGTTTTTT
d_gene: NA
j_gene: TRBJ1-4
v_gene: TRBV2
abundance: NA

CDR3aa: CASSESRVGNTEAFF
CDR3nt: TGTGCCAGCAGTGAATCGAGGGTAGGGAACACTGAAGCTTTCTTT
d_gene: NA
j_gene: TRBJ1-1
v_gene: TRBV25-1
abundance: NA

CDR3aa: CASSESGQNYNEQFF
CDR3nt: TGCGCCAGCAGTGAGTCGGGACAGAACTACAATGAGCAGTTCTTC
d_gene: TRBD1
j_gene: TRBJ2-1
v_gene: TRBV10-1
abundance: NA

CDR3aa: CAWRDVAGRNEQFF
CDR3nt: TGTGCCTGGAGGGACGTAGCGGGACGGAATGAGCAGTTCTTC
d_gene: TRBD2
j_gene: TRBJ2-1
v_gene: TRBV30
abundance: NA

CDR3aa: CASSLVQREYNEQFF
CDR3nt: TGCGCCAGCAGCTTGGTACAGCGGGAATACAATGAGCAGTTCTTC
d_gene: TRBD2
j_gene: TRBJ2-1
v_gene: TRBV5-1
abundance: NA

CDR3aa: CASFGQIGEQYF
CDR3nt: TGTGCCAGCTTCGGACAGATTGGCGAGCAGTACTTC
d_gene: NA
j_gene: TRBJ2-7
v_gene: TRBV27
abundance: NA

CDR3aa: CASSVSDSYEQYF
CDR3nt: TGTGCCAGCAGTGTGTCTGACTCCTACGAGCAGTACTTC
d_gene: NA
j_gene: TRBJ2-7
v_gene: TRBV2
abundance: few

CDR3aa: CASKGGTFYGYTF
CDR3nt: TGTGCCAGCAAGGGCGGGACTTTCTATGGCTACACCTTC
d_gene: NA
j_gene: TRBJ1-2
v_gene: TRBV27
abundance: NA